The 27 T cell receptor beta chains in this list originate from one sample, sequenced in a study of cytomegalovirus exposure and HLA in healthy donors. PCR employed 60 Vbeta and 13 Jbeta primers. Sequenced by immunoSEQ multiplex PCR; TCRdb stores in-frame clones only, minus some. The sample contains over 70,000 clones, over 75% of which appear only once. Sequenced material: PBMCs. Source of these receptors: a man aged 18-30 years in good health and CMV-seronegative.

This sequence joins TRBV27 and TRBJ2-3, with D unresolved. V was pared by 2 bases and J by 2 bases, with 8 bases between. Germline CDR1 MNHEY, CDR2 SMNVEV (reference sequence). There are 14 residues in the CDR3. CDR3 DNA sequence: TGTGCCAGCAGTTTAAGGAGAATCACAGATACGCAGTATTTT. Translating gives CASSLRRITDTQYF.

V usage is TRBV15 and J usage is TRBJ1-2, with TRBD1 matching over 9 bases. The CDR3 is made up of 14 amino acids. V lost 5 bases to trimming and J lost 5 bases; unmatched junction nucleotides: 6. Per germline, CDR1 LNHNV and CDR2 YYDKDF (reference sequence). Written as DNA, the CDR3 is TGTGCCACCAGCGACCGGGACAGGGTTTATGGCTACACCTTC. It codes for CATSDRDRVYGYTF.

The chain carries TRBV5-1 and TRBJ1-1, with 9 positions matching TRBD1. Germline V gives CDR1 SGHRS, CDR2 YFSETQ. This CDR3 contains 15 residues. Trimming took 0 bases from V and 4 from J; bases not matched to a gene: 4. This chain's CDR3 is CASSLGDRGGTEAFF. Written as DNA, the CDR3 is TGCGCCAGCAGCTTGGGCGACAGGGGGGGCACTGAAGCTTTCTTT.

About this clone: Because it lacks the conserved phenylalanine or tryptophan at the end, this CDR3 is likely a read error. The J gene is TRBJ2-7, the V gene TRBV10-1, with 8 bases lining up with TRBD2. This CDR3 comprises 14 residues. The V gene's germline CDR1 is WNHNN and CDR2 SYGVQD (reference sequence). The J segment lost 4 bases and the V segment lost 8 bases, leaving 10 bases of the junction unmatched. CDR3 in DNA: TGCGCCAGCGCTGGGAGCGGGGGTACTTACGAGCAGTACTCC. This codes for CASAGSGGTYEQYS.

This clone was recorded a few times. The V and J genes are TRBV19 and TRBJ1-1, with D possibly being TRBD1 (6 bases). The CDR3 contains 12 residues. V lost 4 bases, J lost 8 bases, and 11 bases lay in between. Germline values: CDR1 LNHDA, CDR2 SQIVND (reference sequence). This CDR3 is CASSTMGAEAFF. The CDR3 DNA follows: TGTGCCAGTAGTACGATGGGGGCGGAAGCTTTCTTT.

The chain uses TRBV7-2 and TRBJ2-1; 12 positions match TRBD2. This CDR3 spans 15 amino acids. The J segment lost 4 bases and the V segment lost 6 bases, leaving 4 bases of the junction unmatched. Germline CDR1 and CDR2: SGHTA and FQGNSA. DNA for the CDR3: TGTGCCAGCAGTACGACTAGCGGGGGTTACAATGAGCAGTTCTTC. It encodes CASSTTSGGYNEQFF.

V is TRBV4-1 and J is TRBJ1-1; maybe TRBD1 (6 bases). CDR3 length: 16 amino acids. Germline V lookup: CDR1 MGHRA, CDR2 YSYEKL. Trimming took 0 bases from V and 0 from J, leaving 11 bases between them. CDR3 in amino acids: CASSQEQGAMNTEAFF. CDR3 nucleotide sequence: TGCGCCAGCAGCCAAGAACAGGGCGCCATGAACACTGAAGCTTTCTTT.

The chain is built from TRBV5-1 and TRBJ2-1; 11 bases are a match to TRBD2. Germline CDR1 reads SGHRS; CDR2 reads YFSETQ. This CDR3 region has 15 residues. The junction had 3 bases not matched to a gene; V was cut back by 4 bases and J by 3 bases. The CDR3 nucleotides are TGCGCCAGCAGCCCAACTAGCGGGGGCTACAATGAGCAGTTCTTC. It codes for CASSPTSGGYNEQFF.

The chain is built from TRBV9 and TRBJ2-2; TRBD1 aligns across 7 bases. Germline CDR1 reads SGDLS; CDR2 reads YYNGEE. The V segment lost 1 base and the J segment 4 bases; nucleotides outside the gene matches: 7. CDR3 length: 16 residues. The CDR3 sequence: CASSVFDRESTGELFF. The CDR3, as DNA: TGTGCCAGCAGCGTATTTGACAGGGAGAGCACCGGGGAGCTGTTTTTT.

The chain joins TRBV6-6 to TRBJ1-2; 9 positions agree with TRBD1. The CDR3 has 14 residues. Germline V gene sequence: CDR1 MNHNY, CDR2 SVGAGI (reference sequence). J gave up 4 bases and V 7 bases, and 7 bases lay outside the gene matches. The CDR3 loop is CASITGGWSYGYTF. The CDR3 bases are TGTGCCAGCATTACAGGGGGCTGGAGCTATGGCTACACCTTC.

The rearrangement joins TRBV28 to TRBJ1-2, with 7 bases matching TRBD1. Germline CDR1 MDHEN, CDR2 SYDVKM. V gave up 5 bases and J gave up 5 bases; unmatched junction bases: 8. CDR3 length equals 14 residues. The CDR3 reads CASSPGTVLYGYTF. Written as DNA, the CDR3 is TGTGCCAGCAGTCCCGGGACAGTCCTATATGGCTACACCTTC.

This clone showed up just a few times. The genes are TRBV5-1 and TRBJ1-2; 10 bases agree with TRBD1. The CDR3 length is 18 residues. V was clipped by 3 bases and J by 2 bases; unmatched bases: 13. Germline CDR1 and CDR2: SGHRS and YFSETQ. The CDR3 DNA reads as TGCGCCAGCAGCTGGGGACAGGGGACCTATCTAAGAAACTATGGCTACACCTTC. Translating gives CASSWGQGTYLRNYGYTF. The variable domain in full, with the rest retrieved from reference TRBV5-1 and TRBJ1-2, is KAGVTQTPRYLIKTRGQQVTLSCSPISGHRSVSWYQQTPGQGLQFLFEYFSETQRNKGNFPGRFSGRQFSNSRSEMNVSTLELGDSALYLCASSWGQGTYLRNYGYTFGSGTRLTVV.

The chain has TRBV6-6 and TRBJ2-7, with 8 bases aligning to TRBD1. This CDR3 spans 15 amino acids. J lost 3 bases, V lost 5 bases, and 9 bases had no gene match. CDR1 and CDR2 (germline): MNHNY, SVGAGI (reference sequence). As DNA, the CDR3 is TGTGCCAGCAGTCAAGGACAGGGAATTAGCTACGAGCAGTACTTC. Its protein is CASSQGQGISYEQYF.

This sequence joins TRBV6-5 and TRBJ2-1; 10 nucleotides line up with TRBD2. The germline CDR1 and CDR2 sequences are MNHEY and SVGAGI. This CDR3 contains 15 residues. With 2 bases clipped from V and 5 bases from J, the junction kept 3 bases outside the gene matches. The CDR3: CASSYGTSENNEQFF. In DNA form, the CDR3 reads TGTGCCAGCAGTTACGGGACTAGCGAGAACAATGAGCAGTTCTTC.

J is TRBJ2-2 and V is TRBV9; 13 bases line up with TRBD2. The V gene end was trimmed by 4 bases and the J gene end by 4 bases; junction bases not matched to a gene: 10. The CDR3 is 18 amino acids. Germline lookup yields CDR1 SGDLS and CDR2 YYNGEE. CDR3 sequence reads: CASSTLAGGSRGTGELFF. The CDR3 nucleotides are TGTGCCAGCAGCACACTAGCGGGGGGGTCTCGAGGCACCGGGGAGCTGTTTTTT.

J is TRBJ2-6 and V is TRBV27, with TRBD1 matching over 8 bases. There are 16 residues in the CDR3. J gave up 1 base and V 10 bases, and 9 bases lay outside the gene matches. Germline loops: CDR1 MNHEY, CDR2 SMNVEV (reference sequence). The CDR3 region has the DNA TGTGCCACCTCCGGGACAGGTTTATCTGGGGCCAACGTCCTGACTTTC. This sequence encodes CATSGTGLSGANVLTF.

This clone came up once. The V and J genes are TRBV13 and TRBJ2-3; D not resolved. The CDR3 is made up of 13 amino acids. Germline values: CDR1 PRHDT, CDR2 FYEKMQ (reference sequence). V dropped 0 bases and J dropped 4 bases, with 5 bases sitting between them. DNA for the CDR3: TGTGCCAGCAGCTTAGGGGCAGCAGATACGCAGTATTTT. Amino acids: CASSLGAADTQYF.

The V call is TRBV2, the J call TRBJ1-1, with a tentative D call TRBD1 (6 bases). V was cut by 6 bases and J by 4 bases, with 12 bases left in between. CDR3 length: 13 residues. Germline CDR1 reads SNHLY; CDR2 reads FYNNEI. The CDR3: CASRSQGSTEAFF. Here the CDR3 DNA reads TGTGCCAGCAGGAGTCAGGGGTCCACTGAAGCTTTCTTT.

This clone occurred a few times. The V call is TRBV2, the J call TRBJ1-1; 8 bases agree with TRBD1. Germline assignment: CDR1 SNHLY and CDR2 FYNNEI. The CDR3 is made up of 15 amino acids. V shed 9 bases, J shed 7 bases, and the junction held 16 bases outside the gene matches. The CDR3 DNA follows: TGTGCCAGTGGACAGGGTGTATGGAGCGGTGGTGAAGCTTTCTTT. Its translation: CASGQGVWSGGEAFF.

The CDR3 sequence: CATSRGLGQSSYEQYF. The CDR3 region has the DNA TGTGCCACCAGCAGAGGTCTGGGACAGAGCTCCTACGAGCAGTACTTC. The chain recombines TRBV15 with TRBJ2-7, with 7 bases matching TRBD1. Trimming took 1 base from V and 0 from J; bases not matched to a gene: 6. The germline V gene has CDR1 LNHNV and CDR2 YYDKDF (reference sequence). The CDR3 consists of 16 residues.

CDR3 region: CASSSFRDRVNYGYTF. In DNA, the CDR3 is TGTGCCAGCAGTTCATTCCGGGACAGGGTTAACTATGGCTACACCTTC. The chain uses TRBV27 and TRBJ1-2; 9 nucleotides agree with TRBD1. This CDR3 is 16 amino acids long. Germline values: CDR1 MNHEY, CDR2 SMNVEV (reference sequence). The ends lost 4 bases at V and 1 base at J; junction bases unmatched: 7.

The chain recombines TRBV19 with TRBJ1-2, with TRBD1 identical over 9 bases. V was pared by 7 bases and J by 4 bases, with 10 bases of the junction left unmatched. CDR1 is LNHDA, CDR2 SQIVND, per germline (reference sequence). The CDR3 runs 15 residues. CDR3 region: CASTVTGGAFYGYTF. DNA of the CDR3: TGTGCCAGTACCGTAACAGGGGGCGCTTTCTATGGCTACACCTTC.

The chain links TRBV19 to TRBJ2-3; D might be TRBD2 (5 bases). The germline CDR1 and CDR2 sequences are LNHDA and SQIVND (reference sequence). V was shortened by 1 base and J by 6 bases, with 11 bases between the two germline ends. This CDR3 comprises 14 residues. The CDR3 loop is CASSIGPGWDTQYF. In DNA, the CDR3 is TGTGCCAGTAGTATAGGTCCGGGGTGGGATACGCAGTATTTT.

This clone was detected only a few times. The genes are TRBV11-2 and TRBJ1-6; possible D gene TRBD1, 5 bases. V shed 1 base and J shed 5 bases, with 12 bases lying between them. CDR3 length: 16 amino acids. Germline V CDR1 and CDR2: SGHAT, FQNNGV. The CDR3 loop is CASSLAGGRNNSPLHF. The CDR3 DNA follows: TGTGCCAGCAGCTTAGCGGGGGGACGGAATAATTCACCCCTCCACTTT.

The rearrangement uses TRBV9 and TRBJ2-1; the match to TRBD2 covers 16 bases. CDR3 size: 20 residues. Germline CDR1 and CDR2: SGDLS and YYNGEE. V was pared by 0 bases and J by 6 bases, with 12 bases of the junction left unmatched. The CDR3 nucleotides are TGTGCCAGCAGCGTAGCCTCCGTTGGGACTAGCGGGGGGGTTTTCAATGAGCAGTTCTTC. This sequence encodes CASSVASVGTSGGVFNEQFF.

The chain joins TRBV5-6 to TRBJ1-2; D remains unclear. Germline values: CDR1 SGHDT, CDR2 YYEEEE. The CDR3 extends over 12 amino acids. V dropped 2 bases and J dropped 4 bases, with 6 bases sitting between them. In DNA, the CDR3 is TGTGCCAGCAGCTTTCCGGGCTATGGCTACACCTTC. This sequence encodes CASSFPGYGYTF.

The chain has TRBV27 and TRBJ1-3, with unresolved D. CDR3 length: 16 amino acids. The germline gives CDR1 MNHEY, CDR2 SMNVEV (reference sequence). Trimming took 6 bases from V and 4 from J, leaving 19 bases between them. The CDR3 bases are TGTGCCAGCAGCCCGATCTACGGGGTCGGAGGAAACACCATATATTTT. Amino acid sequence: CASSPIYGVGGNTIYF.